One and the same sample provided the 9 T cell receptor beta chains below, sequenced in a study of technical replicates of blood from a handful of donors. The protocol was immunoSEQ multiplex PCR, while the TCRdb copy is restricted to in-frame clones and leaves out a portion. The table shows more than 90,000 clones, with around 95% occurring only once. Source material: T cells isolated from PBMCs. The receptor source for this set is a human donor in good health.

The chain couples TRBV5-5 to TRBJ1-1; maybe TRBD1 (6 bases). The CDR3 covers 14 residues. Looked up from germline, CDR1 is SGHKS and CDR2 is YYEKEE (reference sequence). Trimming removed 1 base from V and 6 bases from J, with 13 bases in between. The DNA for the CDR3 is TGTGCCAGCAGCTTGTTCAGGGGCGGCCCTGAAGCTTTCTTT. Its translation is CASSLFRGGPEAFF.

V and J are TRBV5-1 and TRBJ2-1, with TRBD1 matching over 8 bases. The V gene end was trimmed by 5 bases and the J gene end by 6 bases; junction bases not matched to a gene: 4. The CDR3 covers 13 residues. Germline V gene lookup returns CDR1 SGHRS and CDR2 YFSETQ. The CDR3 coding sequence is TGCGCCAGCAGTTACGACAGGGGCAATGAGCAGTTCTTC. It is translated as CASSYDRGNEQFF.

This chain connects TRBV9 to TRBJ1-1; 7 bases agree with TRBD1. Germline-derived CDR1 and CDR2 are SGDLS and YYNGEE. Trimming cost V 2 bases and J 4 bases; bases outside gene matches: 5. The CDR3 has 14 amino acids. CDR3 bases: TGTGCCAGCAGCGTTTGGGGACAGAGCACTGAAGCTTTCTTT. This sequence encodes CASSVWGQSTEAFF.

The chain is built from TRBV15 and TRBJ2-3; D perhaps matches TRBD2 (6 bases). The germline gives CDR1 LNHNV, CDR2 YYDKDF (reference sequence). With 2 bases removed from V and 4 bases from J, the gap between germline ends came to 22 bases. This CDR3 is built from 18 residues. CDR3 in DNA: TGTGCCACCAGCAGATATGGGGGAGGCTCGGGGCTCCCAGATACGCAGTATTTT. Translation gives CATSRYGGGSGLPDTQYF.

This clone came up once. The genes are TRBV5-1 and TRBJ2-1, with D tentatively TRBD1 (6 bases). Trimming left V 0 bases short and J 7 bases short, with 14 bases between. The germline gives CDR1 SGHRS, CDR2 YFSETQ. CDR3 length equals 15 residues. CDR3 DNA: TGCGCCAGCAGCTTGGTTTTAGGGGGTGGGAATGAGCAGTTCTTC. Protein: CASSLVLGGGNEQFF.

The chain carries TRBV18 and TRBJ1-1, with TRBD1 as a possible D gene (5 bases). V dropped 4 bases and J dropped 4 bases, with 16 bases sitting between them. CDR1 and CDR2 from the germline V gene are KGHSH and LQKENI. CDR3 size: 15 residues. CDR3 nucleotide sequence: TGTGCCAGCTCACTCGGAGCGGGGACTACCACTGAAGCTTTCTTT. Translated: CASSLGAGTTTEAFF.

The chain couples TRBV2 to TRBJ1-2; 7 nucleotides agree with TRBD1. The ends lost 6 bases at V and 3 bases at J; junction bases unmatched: 10. The CDR3 runs 15 residues. Germline V gene lookup returns CDR1 SNHLY and CDR2 FYNNEI. The CDR3 sequence: CASRGEGQKDYGYTF. The CDR3 region has the DNA TGTGCCAGCAGGGGTGAGGGACAGAAAGACTATGGCTACACCTTC.

This clone showed up just once. The chain joins TRBV27 to TRBJ2-3; 15 bases fit TRBD2. CDR3 size: 19 residues. Germline values: CDR1 MNHEY, CDR2 SMNVEV (reference sequence). V trimming: 7 bases; J trimming: 3 bases; junction bases outside the gene matches: 14. In nucleotides, the CDR3 is TGTGCCAGCACCAAATCCCCTTCCGGACTAGCGGGGGGGACAGATACGCAGTATTTT. Translation gives CASTKSPSGLAGGTDTQYF.

The gene calls are TRBV29-1 and TRBJ2-3; perhaps TRBD1 as D (6 bases). V dropped 5 bases and J dropped 6 bases, with 15 bases sitting between them. The CDR3 totals 13 residues. CDR1 is SQVTM, CDR2 ANQGSEA, per germline. In DNA form, the CDR3 reads TGCAGCGTTTCGGACAGCCCCGGGGATACGCAGTATTTT. It encodes CSVSDSPGDTQYF.